This entry concerns a single TCR beta chain. Antigen: not known. This sample was taken from a study of cytomegalovirus exposure and HLA in healthy donors. There are 14 residues in the CDR3. Trimming cost V 4 bases and J 7 bases, with 18 bases left between them. Germline CDR1 reads SGDLS; CDR2 reads YYNGEE. The PCR ran on 60 Vbeta and 13 Jbeta primers. Clones were sequenced by immunoSEQ multiplex PCR, and TCRdb holds only the in-frame ones, with some missing. The sample has 100,000 to 120,000 clones; roughly 13% are singletons. Overall study findings and caveats: Further analysis, carried out later, found HLA-associated TCR beta chains more clonally expanded than equally common other chains.

This chain uses TRBV9 with TRBJ2-7; possibly TRBD1 for D (6 bases). This sequence originates from a man aged 40-49 years in good health and CMV-seropositive. Sequencing was performed on PBMCs. In DNA form, the CDR3 reads TGTGCCAGCAGCCCCACAGGGCAAGGAAGGGAGCAGTACTTC. It translates to CASSPTGQGREQYF.